These T cell receptor beta chains were read from a single sample in a study of T cell responses to AZD1222 COVID-19 vaccine. Assay: immunoSEQ multiplex PCR; the TCRdb copy retains only in-frame clones and omits some. The table shows more than 90,000 clones, with around nine tenths occurring only once. This material consisted of peripheral blood, taken on day 0 of AZD1222 vaccination. Receptor source: an adult in good health. CDR3s include the opening cysteine and the closing phenylalanine or tryptophan. D genes are given only for firm matches. Size values are once, few and many counts, or a class for expanded clones, and some rows have none.

>-|TRBD1|15|TRBV5-1|TRBJ2-7
CASSLQPGQIYEQYF
TGCGCCAGCAGCTTGCAACCGGGACAGATATACGAGCAGTACTTC
>once|-|12|TRBV12-5|TRBJ2-1
CASGTSYNEQFF
TGTGCTAGTGGGACCTCCTACAATGAGCAGTTCTTC
>-|TRBD2|16|TRBV4-2|TRBJ2-2
CASSGASGANTGELFF
TGTGCCAGCAGCGGAGCGAGCGGGGCGAACACCGGGGAGCTGTTTTTT
>-|-|14|TRBV5-4|TRBJ1-4
CASSLWGSGEKLFF
TGTGCCAGCAGCTTGTGGGGGAGTGGTGAAAAACTGTTTTTT
>-|TRBD1|12|TRBV10-3|TRBJ1-2
CAATTGGNGYTF
TGTGCCGCCACGACAGGGGGCAATGGCTACACCTTC
>-|TRBD2|13|TRBV10-1|TRBJ2-7
CASTSGGRYEQYF
TGCGCCAGCACTAGCGGGGGGCGGTACGAGCAGTACTTC
>-|-|19|TRBV6-2/TRBV6-3|TRBJ1-4
CASSYSRVLRGSTNEKLFF
TGTGCCAGCAGTTACTCGAGGGTTTTGAGGGGTTCGACTAATGAAAAACTGTTTTTT
>-|-|12|TRBV5-1|TRBJ1-1
CASSPQGTEAFF
TGCGCCAGCAGCCCACAGGGCACTGAAGCTTTCTTT
>-|-|15|TRBV28|TRBJ1-4
CASSTRGGEVEKLFF
TGTGCCAGCAGTACTAGGGGAGGAGAGGTAGAAAAACTGTTTTTT
>-|-|12|TRBV12-3/TRBV12-4|TRBJ2-3
CASRPSTDTQYF
TGTGCCAGCAGACCTAGCACAGATACGCAGTATTTT
>-|TRBD2|21|TRBV28|TRBJ2-1
CASSTRYSGLAGERSYNEQFF
TGTGCCAGCAGTACTCGGTACTCAGGGCTAGCGGGGGAGAGAAGCTACAATGAGCAGTTCTTC
>-|TRBD1|15|TRBV28|TRBJ2-7
CASYTLTGQSGEQYF
TGTGCCAGTTATACTTTGACGGGACAGTCCGGCGAGCAGTACTTC
>-|-|17|TRBV25-1|TRBJ1-4
CASSDGSGALDSEKLFF
TGTGCCAGCAGTGATGGGTCAGGGGCCCTTGATTCGGAAAAACTGTTTTTT
>-|-|13|TRBV7-8|TRBJ1-2
CASSDRTGWGYTF
TGTGCCAGCAGCGATCGCACAGGGTGGGGCTACACCTTC
>-|TRBD2|17|TRBV6-1|TRBJ2-3
CASSERLAGSTGDTQYF
TGTGCCAGCAGTGAACGACTAGCGGGTAGTACCGGAGATACGCAGTATTTT
>-|-|16|TRBV27|TRBJ2-3
CASSFAGSLRADTQYF
TGTGCCAGCAGTTTTGCGGGGAGTCTACGGGCAGATACGCAGTATTTT
>-|-|12|TRBV29-1|TRBJ2-1
CSVLDGPNEQFF
TGCAGCGTTCTCGACGGGCCTAATGAGCAGTTCTTC
>-|TRBD1|17|TRBV27|TRBJ1-6
CASSPPGQSSYNSPLHF
TGTGCCAGCAGTCCGCCGGGACAGAGCTCCTATAATTCACCCCTCCACTTT
>-|-|15|TRBV28|TRBJ1-5
CASSLARLSNQPQHF
TGTGCCAGCAGTTTAGCCAGACTAAGCAATCAGCCCCAGCATTTT
>-|-|13|TRBV6-5|TRBJ1-3
CASNNIGGDTIYF
TGTGCCAGCAATAATATCGGGGGAGACACCATATATTTT
>-|TRBD1|15|TRBV11-2|TRBJ1-5
CASSLLTGAGQPQHF
TGTGCCAGCAGCTTACTGACAGGGGCCGGTCAGCCCCAGCATTTT
>-|-|15|TRBV6-5|TRBJ1-2
CASSYSVRFNYGYTF
TGTGCCAGCAGTTACTCCGTACGCTTTAACTATGGCTACACCTTC
>-|TRBD1|15|TRBV14|TRBJ1-2
CASSPSWTGEPGGTF
TGTGCCAGCAGCCCATCGTGGACAGGGGAGCCGGGTGGGACCTTC
>-|-|14|TRBV9|TRBJ2-1
CASSPNPSDNEQFF
TGTGCCAGCAGCCCCAACCCTAGCGACAATGAGCAGTTCTTC
>-|TRBD1|14|TRBV2|TRBJ1-2
CASSDPGQGDGYTF
TGTGCCAGCAGTGACCCGGGACAGGGGGATGGCTACACCTTC
>few|-|12|TRBV2|TRBJ1-2
CASSPEGDGYTF
TGTGCCAGCAGCCCAGAGGGAGATGGCTACACCTTC
>-|-|13|TRBV12-3/TRBV12-4|TRBJ2-5
CASSWAVQETQYF
TGTGCCAGCAGCTGGGCGGTCCAAGAGACCCAGTACTTC
>-|-|15|TRBV5-5|TRBJ1-2
CASSYNPGGVYGYTF
TGTGCCAGCAGCTACAATCCGGGAGGGGTTTATGGCTACACCTTC
>few|TRBD1|18|TRBV27|TRBJ1-1
CASSLFRTGRASTTEAFF
TGTGCCAGCAGTTTATTTCGGACAGGGAGGGCTTCGACGACTGAAGCTTTCTTT
>-|-|11|TRBV12-3/TRBV12-4|TRBJ2-2
CASSFGTGSIF
-
>-|TRBD1|18|TRBV19|TRBJ1-3
CASSALTSGTGTGNTIYF
TGTGCCAGTAGTGCACTTACTTCCGGGACAGGGACTGGAAACACCATATATTTT
>-|TRBD2|15|TRBV4-2|TRBJ2-7
CASSQERGGSYEQYF
TGTGCCAGCAGCCAAGAGCGGGGGGGTTCCTACGAGCAGTACTTC
>-|-|13|TRBV28|TRBJ1-2
CATLLGSGYGYTF
TGTGCCACCCTGCTCGGATCGGGTTATGGCTACACCTTC
>-|-|13|TRBV7-8|TRBJ2-2
CASSFSHAGELFF
TGTGCCAGCAGCTTTTCCCACGCCGGGGAGCTGTTTTTT
>-|TRBD1|15|TRBV3-1/TRBV3-2|TRBJ1-5
CASSLGQYSNQPQHF
TGTGCCAGCAGCCTGGGACAGTATAGCAATCAGCCCCAGCATTTT
>-|TRBD1|15|TRBV6-1|TRBJ2-1
CASSEGTGESDEQFF
TGTGCCAGCAGTGAAGGGACAGGGGAAAGCGATGAGCAGTTCTTC
>-|-|11|TRBV20-1|TRBJ1-1
CSASDSTEAFF
TGCAGTGCTAGTGATAGCACTGAAGCTTTCTTT
>-|-|13|TRBV6-1|TRBJ1-1
CASSEQTNTEAFF
TGTGCCAGCAGTGAACAGACGAACACTGAAGCTTTCTTT
>-|-|15|TRBV4-1|TRBJ1-5
CASSQDFTSNQPQHF
TGCGCCAGCAGCCAAGATTTCACTAGCAATCAGCCCCAGCATTTT
>-|TRBD1|15|TRBV19|TRBJ1-5
CASSSGDSGNQPQHF
TGTGCCAGTAGTTCAGGGGACAGCGGCAATCAGCCCCAGCATTTT
>-|TRBD1|16|TRBV4-1|TRBJ1-3
CASSSSPGGFGNTIYF
TGCGCCAGCAGCTCGTCCCCAGGGGGCTTTGGAAACACCATATATTTT
>-|-|17|TRBV11-2|TRBJ1-5
CASSSGDLGVSNQPQHF
TGTGCCAGCAGCTCGGGGGACCTCGGGGTTAGCAATCAGCCCCAGCATTTT
>-|-|13|TRBV5-4|TRBJ1-2
CASSSQGQPGYTF
TGTGCCAGCAGCTCACAGGGCCAACCCGGCTACACCTTC
>-|-|15|TRBV6-1|TRBJ2-2
CASSEFQSNTGELFF
TGTGCCAGCAGTGAATTTCAGTCGAACACCGGGGAGCTGTTTTTT
>-|-|15|TRBV7-8|TRBJ1-1
CASSFDGGTNTEAFF
TGTGCCAGCAGCTTTGACGGGGGAACAAACACTGAAGCTTTCTTT
>few|-|11|TRBV18|TRBJ2-7
CATRLGNEQYF
TGTGCCACTAGACTAGGGAACGAGCAGTACTTC
>few|-|12|TRBV7-3|TRBJ2-2
CASSTHTGELFF
TGTGCCAGCAGCACCCACACCGGGGAGCTGTTTTTT
>once|TRBD2|18|TRBV3-1/TRBV3-2|TRBJ2-3
CASSPVRGSGGSGDTQYF
TGTGCCAGCAGCCCCGTTCGGGGTAGCGGGGGGTCCGGAGATACGCAGTATTTT
>-|-|13|TRBV27|TRBJ1-6
CASSLLLNSPLHF
TGTGCCAGCAGTTTACTTTTGAATTCACCCCTCCACTTT
>-|-|13|TRBV5-6|TRBJ2-7
CASSWNGAYEQYF
TGTGCCAGCAGCTGGAATGGTGCCTACGAGCAGTACTTC
>-|-|14|TRBV3-1/TRBV3-2|TRBJ1-5
CASSQDSVPQPQHF
TGTGCCAGCAGCCAAGACAGCGTTCCCCAGCCCCAGCATTTT